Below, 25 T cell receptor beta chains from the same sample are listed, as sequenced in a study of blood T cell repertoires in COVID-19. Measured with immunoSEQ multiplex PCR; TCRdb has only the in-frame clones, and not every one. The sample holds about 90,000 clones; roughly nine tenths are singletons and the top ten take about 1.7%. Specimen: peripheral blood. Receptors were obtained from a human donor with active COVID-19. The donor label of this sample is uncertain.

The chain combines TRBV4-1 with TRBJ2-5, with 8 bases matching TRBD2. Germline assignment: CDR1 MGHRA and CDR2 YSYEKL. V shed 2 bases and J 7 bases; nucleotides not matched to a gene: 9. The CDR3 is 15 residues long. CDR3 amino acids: CASSQTGLVVPTQYF. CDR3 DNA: TGCGCCAGCAGCCAAACGGGACTAGTAGTGCCGACCCAGTACTTC.

DNA of the CDR3: TGTGCCAGCAGCTCGGGGCCGGACAGGGGGGACTCTGAAGCTTTCTTT. This sequence encodes CASSSGPDRGDSEAFF. V usage is TRBV5-5 and J usage is TRBJ1-1; 10 bases align to TRBD1. Trimming cost V 3 bases and J 6 bases; bases outside gene matches: 11. The CDR3 runs 16 residues. The germline gives CDR1 SGHKS, CDR2 YYEKEE (reference sequence). Full variable domain (missing parts from reference TRBV5-5 and TRBJ1-1): DAGVTQSPTHLIKTRGQQVTLRCSPISGHKSVSWYQQVLGQGPQFIFQYYEKEERGRGNFPDRFSARQFPNYSSELNVNALLLGDSALYLCASSSGPDRGDSEAFFGQGTRLTVV.

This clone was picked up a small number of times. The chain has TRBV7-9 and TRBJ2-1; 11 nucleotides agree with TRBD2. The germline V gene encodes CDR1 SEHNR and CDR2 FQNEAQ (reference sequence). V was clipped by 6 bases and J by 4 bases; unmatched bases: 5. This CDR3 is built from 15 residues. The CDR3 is CASSDRLAGYNEQFF. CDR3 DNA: TGTGCCAGCAGTGACAGACTAGCGGGGTACAATGAGCAGTTCTTC.

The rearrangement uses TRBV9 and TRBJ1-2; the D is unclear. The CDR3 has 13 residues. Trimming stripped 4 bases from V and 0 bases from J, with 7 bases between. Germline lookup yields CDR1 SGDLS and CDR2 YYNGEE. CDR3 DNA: TGTGCCAGCAGCCCACGAGCTAACTATGGCTACACCTTC. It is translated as CASSPRANYGYTF.

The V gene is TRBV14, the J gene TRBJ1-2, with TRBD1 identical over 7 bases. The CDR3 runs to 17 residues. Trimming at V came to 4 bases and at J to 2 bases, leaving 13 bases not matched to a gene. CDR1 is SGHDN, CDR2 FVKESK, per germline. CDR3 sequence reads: CASSRGDQGRGNYGYTF. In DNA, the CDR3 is TGTGCCAGCAGCCGTGGTGACCAGGGCAGGGGGAACTATGGCTACACCTTC.

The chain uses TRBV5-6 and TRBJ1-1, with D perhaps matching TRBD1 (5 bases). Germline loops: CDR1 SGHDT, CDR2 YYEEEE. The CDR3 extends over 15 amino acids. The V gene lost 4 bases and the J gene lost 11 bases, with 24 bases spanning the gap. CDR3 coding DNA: TGTGCCAGCAGCGCCACCGGGACTCCTATTGAGTATGCTTTCTTT. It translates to CASSATGTPIEYAFF.

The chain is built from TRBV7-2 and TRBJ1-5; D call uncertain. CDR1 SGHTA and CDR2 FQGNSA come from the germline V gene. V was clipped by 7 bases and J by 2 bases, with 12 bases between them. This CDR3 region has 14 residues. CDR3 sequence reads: CASTERTGNQPQHF. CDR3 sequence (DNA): TGTGCCAGCACCGAAAGAACAGGCAATCAGCCCCAGCATTTT.

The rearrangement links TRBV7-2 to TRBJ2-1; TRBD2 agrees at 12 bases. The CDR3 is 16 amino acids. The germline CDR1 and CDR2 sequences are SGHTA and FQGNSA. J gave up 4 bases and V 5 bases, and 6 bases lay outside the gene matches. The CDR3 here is CASSGRLAGVYNEQFF. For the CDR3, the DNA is TGTGCCAGCAGCGGAAGACTAGCGGGAGTATACAATGAGCAGTTCTTC.

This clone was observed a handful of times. The CDR3 DNA follows: TGCGCCAGCAGCTTGGAAAGTCTGGCAGCGGGCGAGCAGTACTTC. As protein: CASSLESLAAGEQYF. This chain links TRBV5-1 with TRBJ2-7; a weak D match, TRBD2 (6 bases). CDR1 is SGHRS, CDR2 YFSETQ, per germline. Trimming pared 0 bases from V and 6 bases from J, leaving 16 bases between. The CDR3 extends over 15 amino acids.

Here the CDR3 reads CASSQVIGVAATPREAFF. The CDR3 DNA reads TGTGCCAGCAGCCAAGTAATCGGCGTTGCGGCTACCCCTCGTGAAGCTTTCTTT. This chain uses TRBV3-1 (or the pseudogene TRBV3-2) with TRBJ1-1; the D is unclear. The germline V gene has CDR1 LGHDT and CDR2 YNNKEL (reference sequence). This CDR3 spans 18 amino acids. V was trimmed by 1 base and J by 7 bases, leaving 25 bases between them.

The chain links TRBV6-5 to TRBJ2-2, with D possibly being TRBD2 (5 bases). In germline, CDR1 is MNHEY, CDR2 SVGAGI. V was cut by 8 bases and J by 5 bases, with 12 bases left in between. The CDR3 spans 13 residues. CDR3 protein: CASCETGTGELFF. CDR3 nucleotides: TGTGCCAGCTGCGAGACGGGGACCGGGGAGCTGTTTTTT.

The chain's CDR3 is CASSETMPGSSADTQYF. The CDR3, as DNA: TGTGCCAGCAGTGAAACCATGCCGGGATCCTCGGCAGATACGCAGTATTTT. The genes are TRBV2 and TRBJ2-3; tentatively, D is TRBD2 (5 bases). There are 17 residues in the CDR3. CDR1 is SNHLY and CDR2 is FYNNEI in the germline V gene. The germline V and J ends were trimmed by 2 bases and 4 bases, with 19 bases remaining between them.

CDR3: CASATLAGGDNEQFF. The CDR3 DNA sequence: TGTGCCAGCGCCACACTAGCGGGGGGCGACAATGAGCAGTTCTTC. This chain links TRBV18 with TRBJ2-1, with 12 bases lining up with TRBD2. The CDR3 loop spans 15 amino acids. The germline gives CDR1 KGHSH, CDR2 LQKENI. V gave up 8 bases and J gave up 5 bases; unmatched junction bases: 7.

CDR3 sequence: CATSDFRQVNEKLFF. The DNA of the CDR3 is TGTGCCACCAGTGATTTCCGACAGGTTAATGAAAAACTGTTTTTT. V is TRBV24-1 and J is TRBJ1-4; D is possibly TRBD1 (6 bases). Germline V CDR1 and CDR2: KGHDR, SFDVKD. This CDR3 contains 15 residues. V gave up 1 base and J gave up 4 bases, with 9 bases separating them.

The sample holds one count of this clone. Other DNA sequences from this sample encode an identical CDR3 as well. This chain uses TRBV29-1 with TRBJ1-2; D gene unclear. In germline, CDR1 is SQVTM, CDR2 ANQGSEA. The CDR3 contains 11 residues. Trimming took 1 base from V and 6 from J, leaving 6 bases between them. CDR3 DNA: TGCAGCGTTGAAGGTGGAGATGGCTACACCTTC. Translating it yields CSVEGGDGYTF.

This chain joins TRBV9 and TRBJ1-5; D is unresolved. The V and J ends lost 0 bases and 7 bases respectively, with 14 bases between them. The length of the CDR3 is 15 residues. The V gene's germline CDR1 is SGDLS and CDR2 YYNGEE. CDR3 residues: CASSVGGEKGQPQHF. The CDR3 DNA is TGTGCCAGCAGCGTAGGTGGGGAGAAAGGGCAGCCCCAGCATTTT.

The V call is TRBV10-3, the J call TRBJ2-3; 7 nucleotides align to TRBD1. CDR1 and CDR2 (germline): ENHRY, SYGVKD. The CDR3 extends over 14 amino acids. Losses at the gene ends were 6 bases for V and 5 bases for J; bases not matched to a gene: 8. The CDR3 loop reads CAIRGGAGGDTQYF. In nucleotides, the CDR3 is TGTGCCATCAGAGGGGGCGCAGGGGGAGATACGCAGTATTTT.

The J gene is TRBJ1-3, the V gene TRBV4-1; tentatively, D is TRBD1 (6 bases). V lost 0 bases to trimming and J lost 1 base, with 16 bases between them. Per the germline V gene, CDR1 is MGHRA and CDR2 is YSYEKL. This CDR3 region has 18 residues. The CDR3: CASSQEIAGALSGNTIYF. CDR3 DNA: TGCGCCAGCAGCCAAGAGATAGCAGGGGCGCTTTCTGGAAACACCATATATTTT.

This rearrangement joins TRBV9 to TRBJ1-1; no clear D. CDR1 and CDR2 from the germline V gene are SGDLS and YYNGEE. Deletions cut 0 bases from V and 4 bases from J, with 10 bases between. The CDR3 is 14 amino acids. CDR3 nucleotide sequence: TGTGCCAGCAGCGTAGGAGGTCGGGGCACTGAAGCTTTCTTT. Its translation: CASSVGGRGTEAFF.

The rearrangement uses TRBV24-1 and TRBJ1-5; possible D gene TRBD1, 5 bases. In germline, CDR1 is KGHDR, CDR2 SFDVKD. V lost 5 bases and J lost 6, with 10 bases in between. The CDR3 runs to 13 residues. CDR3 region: CATSGQGRQPQHF. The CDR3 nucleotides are TGTGCCACCAGTGGCCAGGGTCGTCAGCCCCAGCATTTT.

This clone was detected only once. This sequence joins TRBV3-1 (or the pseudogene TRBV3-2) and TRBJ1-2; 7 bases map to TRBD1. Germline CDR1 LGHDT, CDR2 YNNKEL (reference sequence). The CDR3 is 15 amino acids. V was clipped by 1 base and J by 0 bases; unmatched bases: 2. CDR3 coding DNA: TGTGCCAGCAGCCAAGGACAGGGTGCTAACTATGGCTACACCTTC. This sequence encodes CASSQGQGANYGYTF.

CDR3 protein: CASSYSTQFNEKLFF. CDR3 nucleotides: TGTGCCAGCAGTTACTCGACTCAGTTTAATGAAAAACTGTTTTTT. This chain joins TRBV6-2 or TRBV6-3 and TRBJ1-4; D not certain. The CDR3 extends over 15 amino acids. CDR1 MNHEY and CDR2 SVGEGT come from the germline V gene. V lost 0 bases and J lost 4, with 9 bases in between.

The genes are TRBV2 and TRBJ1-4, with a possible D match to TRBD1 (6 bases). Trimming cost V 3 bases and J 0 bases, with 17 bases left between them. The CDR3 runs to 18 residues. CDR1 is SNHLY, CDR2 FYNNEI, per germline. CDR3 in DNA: TGTGCCAGCAGTGAGCTGCAGGGGACCCTTGCAACTAATGAAAAACTGTTTTTT. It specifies CASSELQGTLATNEKLFF.

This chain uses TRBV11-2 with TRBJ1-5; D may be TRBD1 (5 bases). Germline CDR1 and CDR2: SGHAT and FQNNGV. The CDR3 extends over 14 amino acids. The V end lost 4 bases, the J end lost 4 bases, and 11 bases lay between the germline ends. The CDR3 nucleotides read TGTGCCAGCAGCTATGGGGCTGGGAATCAGCCCCAGCATTTT. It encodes CASSYGAGNQPQHF.

The CDR3 sequence: CSVEDRQGIYGYTF. The CDR3 DNA follows: TGCAGCGTTGAAGACCGCCAGGGGATCTATGGCTACACCTTC. The J gene is TRBJ1-2, the V gene TRBV29-1; D may be TRBD1 (6 bases). With 0 bases removed from V and 4 bases from J, the gap between germline ends came to 12 bases. Germline-derived CDR1 and CDR2 are SQVTM and ANQGSEA. The CDR3 covers 14 residues.